This T cell receptor beta chain appears in the sequencing data of a study of cytomegalovirus exposure and HLA in healthy donors. Notes on the study in general: In vitro experiments confirmed that three CMV-associated chains were specific for CMV antigens. It was taken for granted in presence/absence analyses that sequencing depth across donors was roughly uniform. In a later analysis, compared with equally common non-associated chains, HLA-associated beta chains were more expanded.

The primer mix had 60 Vbeta and 13 Jbeta primers. In the original processing: About 9.9 million of the approximately 80 million unique TCR beta chains counted in a later analysis were shared. Clones were read by immunoSEQ multiplex PCR, and TCRdb kept only the in-frame ones, dropping some. The V and J calls and clone size were taken over from that table, and D and trimming were inferred from the DNA. This sample has 140,000 or so clones, with about 66% found just once. With respect to this clone: No antigen is known for it.

This CDR3 comprises 11 residues. The sequenced material came from PBMCs. The TCR sequence derives from a male donor in good health and CMV-seronegative. The rearrangement joins TRBV7-5 to TRBJ2-7; the table's D call, TRBD1, has no DNA check behind it. TRBV7-5 is deemed a pseudogene. The CDR3 DNA follows: TGTGCCAGAACCTTCAACTACGAGCAGTACTTC. Encoded protein: CARTFNYEQYF.